This T cell receptor beta chain was captured by sequencing in a study of response to subunit inactivated influenza vaccine. This clonotype was counted a few times. Antigen unknown. The CDR3 has 13 residues. Trimming cost V 6 bases and J 7 bases, with 16 bases left between them. In germline, CDR1 is MNHNS, CDR2 SASEGT. Using its own MiXCR run on the RT-PCR reads, TCRdb lists one record per CDR3 protein. The sample has around 790,000 distinct CDR3 sequences, around 20% seen once; the top ten hold approximately 10%. Study-wide results and caveats: The authors suggested that few new T cells are recruited per seasonal influenza vaccination.

This clonotype was obtained from a man in his fifties who received an inactivated influenza vaccine. The sequencing here drew on PBMCs from blood, taken around 5 days after vaccination. The V and J genes are TRBV6-1 and TRBJ2-7; D may be TRBD2 (6 bases). The CDR3 nucleotides are TGTGCCAGCAGCGCCACGGGACTGAGTGAGCAGTACTTC. This translates into CASSATGLSEQYF.